This T cell receptor beta chain was profiled in a study of radiation and T cells in renal cell carcinoma. This CDR3 contains 18 residues. Trimming cost V 2 bases and J 2 bases; bases outside gene matches: 10. The germline V gene has CDR1 SNHLY and CDR2 FYNNEI. Time point indicated: blood 4 weeks post-SBRT, at nephrectomy. Stated treatment: 15 Gy SBRT to primary tumor, nephrectomy 4 weeks later. Nephrectomy followed 15 Gy stereotactic body radiation by 4 weeks. Blood was sampled at baseline, 2 weeks and 4 weeks after SBRT. Data came from immunoSEQ multiplex PCR; TCRdb stores just in-frame clones and leaves some out. The profile shows 120,000 to 150,000 clones, less than 90% of them singletons.

Sequenced here: blood, sampled from a patient whose treatment included radiotherapy and nephrectomy. This chain connects TRBV2 to TRBJ2-4; TRBD2 matches 9 bases. This receptor was obtained from a woman between 50 and 59 years old with renal cell carcinoma. CDR3: CASSERIAGDQTKNIQYF. In nucleotides, the CDR3 is TGTGCCAGCAGTGAACGAATAGCGGGAGACCAGACCAAAAACATTCAGTACTTC.